A single sample gave rise to the 25 T cell receptor beta chains below, sequenced in a study of T cells after yellow fever vaccination. TCRdb used MiXCR to reprocess the 5' RACE reads, holding one entry per CDR3 protein. This table has a few hundred thousand distinct CDR3 sequences, about 6.2% appearing once. The sequenced sample was PBMCs, obtained 5 days after the yellow fever booster vaccination. These receptors all stem from a man under 40 who received the YFV17D yellow fever vaccine.

This clonotype showed up many times. The V and J genes are TRBV20-1 and TRBJ2-7; 9 bases align to TRBD1. Trimming cost V 5 bases and J 5 bases; bases outside gene matches: 7. This CDR3 is 13 amino acids long. Germline CDR1 reads DFQATT; CDR2 reads SNEGSKA (reference sequence). In DNA, the CDR3 is TGCAGTGCTGACCGGGACAGGGACAACGAGCAGTACTTC. Translated: CSADRDRDNEQYF.

The rearrangement joins TRBV6-5 to TRBJ1-2; D is ambiguous. V lost 3 bases to trimming and J lost 0 bases, with 11 bases between them. Germline V gene data show CDR1 as MNHEY and CDR2 as SVGAGI. The CDR3 runs to 15 residues. The CDR3 sequence: CASSYLGNSNYGYTF. CDR3 sequence (DNA): TGTGCCAGCAGTTATTTGGGCAATTCTAACTATGGCTACACCTTC.

The chain uses TRBV6-1 and TRBJ2-1; TRBD2 matches at 8 bases. J was trimmed by 0 bases and V by 5 bases; bases with no gene match: 6. This CDR3 region has 16 residues. Germline CDR1 reads MNHNS; CDR2 reads SASEGT. The CDR3 region has the DNA TGTGCCAGCAGTAGGGTAGCGGGGAGCTCCTACAATGAGCAGTTCTTC. This translates into CASSRVAGSSYNEQFF.

V usage is TRBV28 and J usage is TRBJ2-3; 8 positions agree with TRBD2. CDR3 length: 14 amino acids. Looked up from germline, CDR1 is MDHEN and CDR2 is SYDVKM. V lost 11 bases to trimming and J lost 2 bases; unmatched junction nucleotides: 9. The CDR3 is CAGSSAGVTDTQYF. In DNA form, the CDR3 reads TGTGCCGGCTCTTCAGCGGGGGTCACAGATACGCAGTATTTT.

This clonotype was observed a handful of times. The V call is TRBV5-4, the J call TRBJ2-5, with 14 bases lining up with TRBD2. The V and J ends lost 4 bases and 5 bases, in that order; junction bases with no gene match: 7. This CDR3 has 16 amino acids. Germline CDR1 is SGHNT and CDR2 is YYREEE (reference sequence). The CDR3 is CASSVRLAGGGETQYF. CDR3 in DNA: TGTGCCAGCAGCGTCCGACTAGCGGGAGGGGGGGAGACCCAGTACTTC.

This clonotype was recorded a few times. J is TRBJ2-2 and V is TRBV20-1, with D unclear. CDR3 length: 14 amino acids. Germline V lookup: CDR1 DFQATT, CDR2 SNEGSKA (reference sequence). Deletions cut 3 bases from V and 6 bases from J, with 14 bases between. The CDR3 here is CSASDGNTPGELFF. For the CDR3, the DNA is TGCAGTGCTAGCGACGGTAATACCCCCGGGGAGCTGTTTTTT.

This clonotype was seen a handful of times. The rearrangement joins TRBV7-2 to TRBJ2-7, with 7 bases lining up with TRBD2. This CDR3 is 14 amino acids long. The germline gives CDR1 SGHTA, CDR2 FQGNSA. Trimming took 5 bases from V and 4 from J; bases not matched to a gene: 8. This CDR3 is CASSPSSGGYEQYF. Here the CDR3 DNA reads TGTGCCAGCAGCCCCTCTAGCGGAGGTTACGAGCAGTACTTC.

This clonotype has just a few counts. The gene calls are TRBV5-5 and TRBJ1-1, with TRBD1 identical over 9 bases. This CDR3 is built from 16 residues. CDR1 SGHKS and CDR2 YYEKEE come from the germline V gene (reference sequence). V dropped 4 bases and J dropped 2; count of bases not matched to a gene: 9. CDR3 sequence reads: CASSLQPDRGNTEAFF. CDR3 nucleotides: TGTGCCAGCAGCCTGCAACCGGACAGGGGCAACACTGAAGCTTTCTTT.

V gene TRBV7-2 combines with J gene TRBJ2-7; the D gene is possibly TRBD2 (6 bases). The length of the CDR3 is 14 residues. Between the trimmed V and J ends, which lost 6 bases and 3 bases, there was a span of 15 bases. CDR1 is SGHTA, CDR2 FQGNSA, per germline. CDR3 protein: CASRESGGDYEQYF. DNA of the CDR3: TGTGCCAGCAGAGAATCCGGGGGAGACTACGAGCAGTACTTC.

This clonotype was counted between two and nine times. Here the CDR3 reads CASSFPGYGANVLTF. For the CDR3, the DNA is TGTGCCAGCAGCTTTCCCGGGTACGGGGCCAACGTCCTGACTTTC. V and J are TRBV7-2 and TRBJ2-6; D is undetermined. Germline loops: CDR1 SGHTA, CDR2 FQGNSA. Trimming shortened V by 3 bases and J by 4 bases, and 10 bases separated the two germline ends. The CDR3 is made up of 15 amino acids.

This sequence joins TRBV6-5 and TRBJ2-1, with 8 bases that match TRBD2. The CDR3 is made up of 19 amino acids. Germline V lookup: CDR1 MNHEY, CDR2 SVGAGI. With V trimmed by 1 base and J by 4 bases, 15 bases remained unmatched. The CDR3 DNA is TGTGCCAGCAGTTACTATTCCCCTCGGGGGGGGGCCGGATACAATGAGCAGTTCTTC. It specifies CASSYYSPRGGAGYNEQFF.

The chain links TRBV19 to TRBJ2-1; 8 bases map to TRBD2. The CDR3 length is 14 residues. Germline CDR1 is LNHDA and CDR2 is SQIVND (reference sequence). J was trimmed by 9 bases and V by 5 bases; bases with no gene match: 9. The DNA of the CDR3 is TGTGCCAGTAGTCCCTCGGGGGGGCTCGGTGAGCAGTTCTTC. Protein: CASSPSGGLGEQFF. Full variable domain (remainder filled in from reference TRBV19 and TRBJ2-1): DGGITQSPKYLFRKEGQNVTLSCEQNLNHDAMYWYRQDPGQGLRLIYYSQIVNDFQKGDIAEGYSVSREKKESFPLTVTSAQKNPTAFYLCASSPSGGLGEQFFGPGTRLTVL.

This clonotype was counted ten times or more. The chain employs TRBV9 and TRBJ2-2, with 13 positions matching TRBD2. Germline values: CDR1 SGDLS, CDR2 YYNGEE. The CDR3 has 18 amino acids. The V segment lost 1 base and the J segment 8 bases; nucleotides outside the gene matches: 11. CDR3 residues: CASSVPTSGRARRGELFF. The CDR3 nucleotides are TGTGCCAGCAGCGTACCAACTAGCGGGAGGGCCCGCCGGGGGGAGCTGTTTTTT.

This clonotype was seen more than once but under ten times. The chain is built from TRBV7-6 and TRBJ2-1; D is undetermined. The ends were cut back, 5 bases at V and 5 bases at J, with 10 bases in the middle. The CDR3 length is 13 residues. From germline, CDR1 is SGHVS and CDR2 FNYEAQ. Here the CDR3 DNA reads TGTGCCAGCAGCCGTGTGGGCCACAATGAGCAGTTCTTC. It yields the protein CASSRVGHNEQFF.

This clonotype appeared a few times. The chain employs TRBV3-1 and TRBJ2-1; 11 nucleotides agree with TRBD2. CDR3 size: 13 residues. With V trimmed by 6 bases and J by 15 bases, 10 bases remained unmatched. Looked up from germline, CDR1 is LGHDT and CDR2 is YNNKEL (reference sequence). CDR3 in DNA: TGTGCCAGCAGACTTTCATATAGCGGGAGGGTGTTCTTC. Protein product: CASRLSYSGRVFF.

This clonotype has at least ten counts. The genes are TRBV20-1 and TRBJ2-7; 9 positions agree with TRBD2. Germline V gene lookup returns CDR1 DFQATT and CDR2 SNEGSKA (reference sequence). V was clipped by 3 bases and J by 7 bases; unmatched bases: 13. CDR3 size: 15 residues. CDR3 amino acids: CSARFAGGPAREQYF. The CDR3 bases are TGCAGTGCTAGGTTCGCGGGAGGGCCCGCTCGAGAGCAGTACTTC.

V usage is TRBV3-1 and J usage is TRBJ2-5; tentatively, D is TRBD1 (5 bases). Deletions cut 5 bases from V and 5 bases from J, with 18 bases between. Germline V gene sequence: CDR1 LGHDT, CDR2 YNNKEL (reference sequence). This CDR3 contains 15 residues. DNA of the CDR3: TGTGCCAGCAGCGTTACTACAGGTGGTGTTGAGACCCAGTACTTC. The encoded protein is CASSVTTGGVETQYF.

This clonotype occurred many times. The V and J genes are TRBV28 and TRBJ2-3, with D perhaps TRBD1 (5 bases). Germline values: CDR1 MDHEN, CDR2 SYDVKM. There are 14 residues in the CDR3. The CDR3 DNA follows: TGTGTCAGTATAGGGGATGGGGGCACAGATACGCAGTATTTT. It specifies CVSIGDGGTDTQYF.

V gene TRBV15 combines with J gene TRBJ2-7, with TRBD1 matching over 7 bases. The germline gives CDR1 LNHNV, CDR2 YYDKDF (reference sequence). Unmatched junction bases numbered 4, after V lost 2 bases and J lost 6 bases. This CDR3 has 13 residues. CDR3 coding DNA: TGTGCCACCAGCAGAAGGGACAGCGGCGAGCAGTACTTC. Translating it yields CATSRRDSGEQYF.

This clonotype came up a few times. J is TRBJ2-1 and V is TRBV24-1; 12 bases match TRBD2. V shed 2 bases and J 0 bases; nucleotides not matched to a gene: 7. Germline V lookup: CDR1 KGHDR, CDR2 SFDVKD. The length of the CDR3 is 19 residues. CDR3 residues: CATSDSLAGGLSSYNEQFF. CDR3 sequence (DNA): TGTGCCACCAGTGATTCACTAGCGGGAGGCCTGAGCTCCTACAATGAGCAGTTCTTC.

This clonotype has at least ten counts. The chain employs TRBV2 and TRBJ2-5; D gene unclear. CDR1 is SNHLY and CDR2 is FYNNEI in the germline V gene. This CDR3 comprises 11 residues. V was clipped by 7 bases and J by 2 bases, with 5 bases between them. This CDR3 is CASTIQETQYF. Written as DNA, the CDR3 is TGTGCCAGCACCATACAAGAGACCCAGTACTTC.

The rearrangement uses TRBV18 and TRBJ2-7, with TRBD1 matching 7 bases. Trimming at V came to 6 bases and at J to 5 bases, leaving 10 bases not matched to a gene. This CDR3 region has 14 residues. CDR1 is KGHSH and CDR2 is LQKENI in the germline V gene. The CDR3 DNA reads TGTGCCAGCTCCGGCTATGACAGGGTCAACGAGCAGTACTTC. Encoded protein: CASSGYDRVNEQYF. The full variable domain, in which reference TRBV18 and TRBJ2-7 provide the parts outside the CDR3, is NAGVMQNPRHLVRRRGQEARLRCSPMKGHSHVYWYRQLPEEGLKFMVYLQKENIIDESGMPKERFSAEFPKEGPSILRIQQVVRGDSAAYFCASSGYDRVNEQYFGPGTRLTVT.

The chain recombines TRBV12-3 or TRBV12-4 with TRBJ1-2; 7 nucleotides line up with TRBD1. With 5 bases clipped from V and 8 bases from J, the junction kept 8 bases outside the gene matches. The CDR3 extends over 13 amino acids. The CDR3 loop reads CASSHTTGNGYTF. The DNA for the CDR3 is TGTGCCAGCAGTCACACGACAGGGAACGGCTACACCTTC.

The genes are TRBV27 and TRBJ2-7, with 9 nucleotides matching TRBD2. Germline CDR1 is MNHEY and CDR2 is SMNVEV (reference sequence). The ends lost 3 bases at V and 3 bases at J; junction bases unmatched: 12. The CDR3 covers 17 residues. This CDR3 reads CASSLRGTSRSIYEQYF. The CDR3 region has the DNA TGTGCCAGCAGTTTGAGGGGGACTAGCCGGTCTATCTACGAGCAGTACTTC.

The CDR3 DNA follows: TGTGCCAGCAGCTTAGGCCGGACCCAGTACTTC. Its protein product is CASSLGRTQYF. The chain uses TRBV11-2 and TRBJ2-5, with D unclear. CDR3 length: 11 amino acids. Germline CDR1 SGHAT, CDR2 FQNNGV. With 1 base removed from V and 7 bases from J, the gap between germline ends came to 4 bases.